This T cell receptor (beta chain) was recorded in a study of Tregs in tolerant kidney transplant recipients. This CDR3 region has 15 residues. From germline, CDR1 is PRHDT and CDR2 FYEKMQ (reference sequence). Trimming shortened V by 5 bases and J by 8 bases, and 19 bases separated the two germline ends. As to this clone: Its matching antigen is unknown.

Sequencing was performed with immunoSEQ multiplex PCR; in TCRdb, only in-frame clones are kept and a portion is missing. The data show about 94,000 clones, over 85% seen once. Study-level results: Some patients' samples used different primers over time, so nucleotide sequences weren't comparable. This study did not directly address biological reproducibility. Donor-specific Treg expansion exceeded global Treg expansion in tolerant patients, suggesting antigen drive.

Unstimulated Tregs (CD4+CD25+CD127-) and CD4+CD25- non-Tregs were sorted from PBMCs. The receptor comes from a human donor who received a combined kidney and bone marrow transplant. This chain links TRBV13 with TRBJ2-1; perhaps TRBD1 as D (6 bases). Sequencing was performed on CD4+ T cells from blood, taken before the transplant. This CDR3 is CASSTRSQGSDEQFF. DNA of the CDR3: TGTGCCAGCAGCACCCGTTCACAGGGCTCCGATGAGCAGTTCTTC.